Listed below are T cell receptor beta chains from one sample, sequenced in a study of T-cell reconstitution after alpha-beta-depleted transplantation in children. Each CDR3 protein is one row after TCRdb ran MiXCR on the PCR reads. Among fewer than 95,000 distinct CDR3 sequences listed, more than 9% were seen once. Specimen: PBMCs from the stem cell graft donor, collected from the stem cell graft. These receptors were collected from a human donor who donated a stem cell graft to a child with inherited bone marrow failure. CDR3s include the opening cysteine and the closing phenylalanine or tryptophan. Each record gives: J gene, D gene, clone size, V gene, CDR3 protein, CDR3 DNA. A D gene is named only where the DNA matches it firmly. Size is stated for part of the rows, as once, few or many counts, or as a class when the clone is expanded.

j_call: TRBJ2-7
d_call: -
clone_size: many
v_call: TRBV4-1
cdr3_aa: CASSQLSRGYEQYF
cdr3_nt: TGCGCCAGCAGCCAGCTATCAAGGGGGTACGAGCAGTACTTC

j_call: TRBJ2-7
d_call: -
clone_size: many
v_call: TRBV2
cdr3_aa: CASSEFEGSYEQYF
cdr3_nt: TGTGCCAGCAGTGAATTTGAGGGCTCCTACGAGCAGTACTTC

j_call: TRBJ2-7
d_call: -
clone_size: many
v_call: TRBV9
cdr3_aa: CASSVRRPGTQTTYEQYF
cdr3_nt: TGTGCCAGCAGCGTACGGCGGCCCGGGACACAAACAACCTACGAGCAGTACTTC

j_call: TRBJ2-7
d_call: -
clone_size: -
v_call: TRBV2
cdr3_aa: CASYTGPNSYEQYF
cdr3_nt: TGTGCCAGCTACACAGGGCCCAACTCCTACGAGCAGTACTTC

j_call: TRBJ1-2
d_call: -
clone_size: -
v_call: TRBV18
cdr3_aa: CASSPLDSNYGYTF
cdr3_nt: TGTGCCAGCTCACCACTAGACAGTAACTATGGCTACACCTTC

j_call: TRBJ1-1
d_call: -
clone_size: many
v_call: TRBV7-3
cdr3_aa: CASSLRGDNTEAFF
cdr3_nt: TGTGCCAGCAGCTTAAGGGGGGACAACACTGAAGCTTTCTTT

j_call: TRBJ2-3
d_call: TRBD2
clone_size: many
v_call: TRBV5-1
cdr3_aa: CASSLTSGGAHTQYF
cdr3_nt: TGCGCCAGCAGCCTAACTAGCGGGGGGGCACATACGCAGTATTTT

j_call: TRBJ2-5
d_call: -
clone_size: many
v_call: TRBV5-1
cdr3_aa: CASSPGRGGQETQYF
cdr3_nt: TGCGCCAGCAGCCCCGGTCGGGGCGGGCAAGAGACCCAGTACTTC

j_call: TRBJ2-5
d_call: TRBD2
clone_size: many
v_call: TRBV4-1
cdr3_aa: CASSQGLAGVRIQETQYF
cdr3_nt: TGCGCCAGCAGCCAAGGACTAGCGGGAGTTCGGATCCAAGAGACCCAGTACTTC

j_call: TRBJ1-1
d_call: -
clone_size: many
v_call: TRBV6-2/TRBV6-3
cdr3_aa: CASSYGPGPLPTEAFF
cdr3_nt: TGTGCCAGCAGTTACGGGCCAGGGCCCTTGCCTACTGAAGCTTTCTTT

j_call: TRBJ2-1
d_call: TRBD2
clone_size: many
v_call: TRBV4-1
cdr3_aa: CASSHDASGGVGQFF
cdr3_nt: TGCGCCAGCAGCCATGACGCTAGCGGGGGGGTGGGGCAGTTCTTC

j_call: TRBJ2-7
d_call: -
clone_size: few
v_call: TRBV7-2
cdr3_aa: CAISFEAGVYEQYF
cdr3_nt: TGTGCCATCAGCTTTGAGGCAGGAGTATACGAGCAGTACTTC

j_call: TRBJ2-7
d_call: -
clone_size: many
v_call: TRBV13
cdr3_aa: CASTGPRQPYEQYF
cdr3_nt: TGTGCCAGCACCGGACCAAGGCAGCCCTACGAGCAGTACTTC

j_call: TRBJ2-5
d_call: -
clone_size: -
v_call: TRBV7-2
cdr3_aa: CASSFQAGQGETQYF
cdr3_nt: TGTGCCAGCAGCTTCCAAGCGGGCCAGGGAGAGACCCAGTACTTC

j_call: TRBJ2-2
d_call: -
clone_size: few
v_call: TRBV9
cdr3_aa: CASRSDTGELFF
cdr3_nt: TGTGCCAGCAGGTCCGACACCGGGGAGCTGTTTTTT

j_call: TRBJ2-7
d_call: TRBD2
clone_size: -
v_call: TRBV28
cdr3_aa: CASSTLGSGRLYEQYF
cdr3_nt: TGTGCCAGCAGTACCCTAGGGAGCGGGAGGCTCTACGAGCAGTACTTC

j_call: TRBJ1-1
d_call: TRBD1
clone_size: -
v_call: TRBV11-2
cdr3_aa: CASSSTGGRGMNTEAFF
cdr3_nt: TGTGCCAGCAGCTCGACAGGGGGACGGGGCATGAACACTGAAGCTTTCTTT

j_call: TRBJ1-4
d_call: TRBD1
clone_size: many
v_call: TRBV9
cdr3_aa: CASSSTGLDEKLFF
cdr3_nt: TGTGCCAGCAGCTCGACAGGGCTTGATGAAAAACTGTTTTTT

j_call: TRBJ2-2
d_call: -
clone_size: many
v_call: TRBV7-2
cdr3_aa: CASSRTSTNTGELFF
cdr3_nt: TGTGCCAGCAGCCGAACTAGCACCAACACCGGGGAGCTGTTTTTT

j_call: TRBJ2-7
d_call: TRBD1
clone_size: many
v_call: TRBV27
cdr3_aa: CASSPGTGRRPYYEQYF
cdr3_nt: TGTGCCAGCAGTCCTGGGACAGGTCGAAGGCCTTACTACGAGCAGTACTTC

j_call: TRBJ2-1
d_call: -
clone_size: -
v_call: TRBV15
cdr3_aa: CATSRDLGGSGNEQFF
cdr3_nt: TGTGCCACCAGCAGAGATCTCGGAGGGTCTGGGAATGAGCAGTTCTTC

j_call: TRBJ2-1
d_call: -
clone_size: many
v_call: TRBV27
cdr3_aa: CASRRSTYNEQFF
cdr3_nt: TGTGCCAGCAGACGGTCAACCTACAATGAGCAGTTCTTC

j_call: TRBJ2-1
d_call: TRBD2
clone_size: many
v_call: TRBV20-1
cdr3_aa: CSAREGSVGGNNEQFF
cdr3_nt: TGCAGTGCTAGAGAAGGCTCGGTGGGAGGGAACAATGAGCAGTTCTTC

j_call: TRBJ1-6
d_call: TRBD1
clone_size: many
v_call: TRBV5-1
cdr3_aa: CASSLGQGRMYNSPLHF
cdr3_nt: TGCGCCAGCAGTCTAGGACAGGGACGGATGTATAATTCACCCCTCCACTTT

j_call: TRBJ2-1
d_call: -
clone_size: many
v_call: TRBV20-1
cdr3_aa: CSAISPVSYNEQFF
cdr3_nt: TGCAGTGCTATAAGCCCCGTATCCTACAATGAGCAGTTCTTC

j_call: TRBJ2-1
d_call: -
clone_size: -
v_call: TRBV30
cdr3_aa: CAWKVQGSNEQFF
cdr3_nt: TGTGCCTGGAAAGTACAGGGAAGCAATGAGCAGTTCTTC

j_call: TRBJ1-5
d_call: TRBD1
clone_size: many
v_call: TRBV5-1
cdr3_aa: CASSLGTGESAPQHF
cdr3_nt: TGCGCCAGCAGCTTGGGGACAGGAGAATCAGCCCCCCAGCATTTT

j_call: TRBJ2-1
d_call: -
clone_size: many
v_call: TRBV9
cdr3_aa: CASSVVGTFLYNEQFF
cdr3_nt: TGTGCCAGCAGCGTAGTGGGGACATTTCTTTACAATGAGCAGTTCTTC

j_call: TRBJ1-3
d_call: -
clone_size: many
v_call: TRBV5-1
cdr3_aa: CASSFRQDGTIYF
cdr3_nt: TGCGCCAGCAGCTTCCGACAGGATGGCACCATATATTTT

j_call: TRBJ2-4
d_call: -
clone_size: many
v_call: TRBV20-1
cdr3_aa: CSARPGPSKNIQYF
cdr3_nt: TGCAGTGCTAGACCAGGACCGTCCAAAAACATTCAGTACTTC

j_call: TRBJ2-3
d_call: TRBD2
clone_size: many
v_call: TRBV6-5
cdr3_aa: CASSYSLRGILDTQYF
cdr3_nt: TGTGCCAGCAGTTACTCGTTGCGGGGGATCCTTGATACGCAGTATTTT

j_call: TRBJ1-5
d_call: TRBD1
clone_size: many
v_call: TRBV20-1
cdr3_aa: CSASLGTGPLYSNQPQHF
cdr3_nt: TGCAGTGCCTCTCTTGGGACAGGGCCCCTGTATAGCAATCAGCCCCAGCATTTT

j_call: TRBJ2-3
d_call: -
clone_size: -
v_call: TRBV6-2/TRBV6-3
cdr3_aa: CASSYGTLGDTQYF
cdr3_nt: TGTGCCAGCAGTTACGGGACATTGGGAGATACGCAGTATTTT

j_call: TRBJ1-1
d_call: TRBD1
clone_size: -
v_call: TRBV20-1
cdr3_aa: CSARTGRYEAFF
cdr3_nt: TGCAGTGCCCGGACAGGGCGCTATGAAGCTTTCTTT

j_call: TRBJ2-7
d_call: -
clone_size: many
v_call: TRBV2
cdr3_aa: CASSELLYEQYF
cdr3_nt: TGTGCCAGCAGTGAGCTCCTCTACGAGCAGTACTTC

j_call: TRBJ1-1
d_call: TRBD1
clone_size: -
v_call: TRBV30
cdr3_aa: CAWSVGQPKAFF
cdr3_nt: TGTGCCTGGAGTGTGGGACAGCCGAAGGCTTTCTTT